This TCR beta chain was profiled in a study of CD8 T cells in ankylosing spondylitis. As the method for making TCR beta libraries, quantitative 5'-RACE with molecular barcodes was used. TCRdb re-called the 5' RACE reads with MiXCR, one entry per CDR3 protein. The sample shows 650,000 to 800,000 distinct CDR3 sequences, around a fifth of them seen only once. Study findings and constraints: The disease-linked clones had a CD8+ phenotype and low blood frequencies. A TCR beta motif of about 8 highly homologous variants seemed to mark ankylosing spondylitis blood. Researchers reportedly found disease-linked clones significantly enriched in matched ankylosing spondylitis synovial fluid.

Concerning this clonotype: What it recognizes is unknown.

Trimming pared 6 bases from V and 4 bases from J, leaving 16 bases between. Germline assignment: CDR1 DFQATT and CDR2 SNEGSKA (reference sequence). The CDR3 loop spans 13 amino acids. The sequencing sample was made of blood, either unsorted or a sorted T cell fraction (not recorded which). This chain uses TRBV20-1 with TRBJ2-7, with D perhaps assigned TRBD1 or TRBD2 (5 bases each). The clonotype was recovered from a male donor with ankylosing spondylitis. As DNA, the CDR3 is TGCAGTGCGGGACGAACAGGTGCTTACGAGCAGTACTTC. Translated: CSAGRTGAYEQYF.